The subject of this entry is one TCR beta chain. Its antigen is currently unknown. This record comes from a study of CD8+CD57+ T cells in acquired aplastic anemia. Regarding the study as a whole: In CD8+ cells, Simpson's diversity showed no significant difference between patients and controls. Sharing between patients and controls was observed for twenty-nine CD8+ CDR3 sequences.

V dropped 3 bases and J dropped 5 bases, with 13 bases sitting between them. Germline CDR1 ENHRY, CDR2 SYGVKD. CDR3 size: 14 residues. Patients chosen for sequencing had CD8+CD57+ cells that had expanded, as shown by flow cytometry. All patients had severe acquired aplastic anemia. TCR beta VDJ and CDR3 profiles were obtained from a genomic DNA template. MiXCR, applied by TCRdb to the reads, yields one record per CDR3 protein. The data show 150,000 or so distinct CDR3 sequences, 45% to 55% seen once. This chain joins TRBV10-3 and TRBJ2-5; D is ambiguous. Sequenced sample: sorted CD4+, CD8+, or CD8+CD57+ T cells (not recorded which) from PBMCs. The sequence came from a human donor with aplastic anemia. CDR3 sequence (DNA): TGTGCCATCAGTGACTTCTCCGACGTCGAGACCCAGTACTTC. Its translation is CAISDFSDVETQYF.